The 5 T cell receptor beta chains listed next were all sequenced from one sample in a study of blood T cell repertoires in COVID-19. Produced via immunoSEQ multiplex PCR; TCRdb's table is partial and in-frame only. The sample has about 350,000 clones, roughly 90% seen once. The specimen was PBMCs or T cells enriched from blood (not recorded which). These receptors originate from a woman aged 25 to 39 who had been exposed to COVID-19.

The CDR3 DNA reads TGCGCCAGCAGCTTGGGGACACGGTCCTCTGGAAACACCATATATTTT. Amino acids: CASSLGTRSSGNTIYF. The V gene is TRBV5-1, the J gene TRBJ1-3, with D possibly matching TRBD1 (5 bases). The CDR3 consists of 16 residues. Germline-derived CDR1 and CDR2 are SGHRS and YFSETQ. Trimming left V 0 bases short and J 0 bases short, with 10 bases between.

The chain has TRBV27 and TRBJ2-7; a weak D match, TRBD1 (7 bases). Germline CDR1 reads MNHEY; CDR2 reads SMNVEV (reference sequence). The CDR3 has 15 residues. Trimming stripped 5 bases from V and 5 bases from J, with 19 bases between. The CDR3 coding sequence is TGTGCCAGCAGTCCAGGGGGTGGACGGGGGCACGAGCAGTACTTC. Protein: CASSPGGGRGHEQYF.

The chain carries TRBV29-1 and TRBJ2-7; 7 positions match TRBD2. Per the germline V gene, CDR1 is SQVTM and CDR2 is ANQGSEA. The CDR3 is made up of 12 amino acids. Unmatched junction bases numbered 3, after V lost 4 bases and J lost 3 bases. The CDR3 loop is CSVGRGDYEQYF. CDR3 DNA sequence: TGCAGCGTTGGTCGGGGGGACTACGAGCAGTACTTC.

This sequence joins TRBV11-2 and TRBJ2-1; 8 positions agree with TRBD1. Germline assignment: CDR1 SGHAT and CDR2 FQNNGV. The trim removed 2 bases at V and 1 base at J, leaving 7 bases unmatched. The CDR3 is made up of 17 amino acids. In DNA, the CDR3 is TGTGCCAGCAGCTTATTACAGGGGGTGTTGTCCTACAATGAGCAGTTCTTC. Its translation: CASSLLQGVLSYNEQFF. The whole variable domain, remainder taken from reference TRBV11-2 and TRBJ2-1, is EAGVAQSPRYKIIEKRQSVAFWCNPISGHATLYWYQQILGQGPKLLIQFQNNGVVDDSQLPKDRFSAERLKGVDSTLKIQPAKLEDSAVYLCASSLLQGVLSYNEQFFGPGTRLTVL.

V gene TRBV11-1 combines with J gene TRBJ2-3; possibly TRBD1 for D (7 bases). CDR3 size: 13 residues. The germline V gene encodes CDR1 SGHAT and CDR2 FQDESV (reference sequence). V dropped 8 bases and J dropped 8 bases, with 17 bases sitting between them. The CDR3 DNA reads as TGTGCCAGCTCAGGGGGAGGATTCGGTACGCAGTATTTT. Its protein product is CASSGGGFGTQYF.